These 20 T cell receptor beta chains were sequenced from one sample in a study of cytomegalovirus exposure and HLA in healthy donors. The PCR contained 60 Vbeta and 13 Jbeta primers. Repertoires were generated with immunoSEQ multiplex PCR, while TCRdb's copy carries only in-frame clones and drops some. The sample records fewer than 250,000 clones, about 85% being singletons. Sequenced: PBMCs. The receptors derive from a human donor in good health.

This chain uses TRBV7-9 with TRBJ2-7; 11 bases are shared with TRBD2. CDR3 length: 14 residues. Trimming removed 6 bases from V and 3 bases from J; junction bases left unmatched: 4. CDR1 and CDR2 (germline): SEHNR, FQNEAQ (reference sequence). Here the CDR3 reads CASSPGLAVYEQYF. CDR3 sequence (DNA): TGTGCCAGCAGTCCGGGACTAGCGGTCTACGAGCAGTACTTC. The whole variable domain, remainder taken from reference TRBV7-9 and TRBJ2-7, is DTGVSQNPRHKITKRGQNVTFRCDPISEHNRLYWYRQTLGQGPEFLTYFQNEAQLEKSRLLSDRFSAERPKGSFSTLEIQRTEQGDSAMYLCASSPGLAVYEQYFGPGTRLTVT.

The genes are TRBV6-1 and TRBJ2-7; 8 bases agree with TRBD2. Germline V gives CDR1 MNHNS, CDR2 SASEGT. The CDR3 consists of 15 residues. V was clipped by 5 bases and J by 0 bases; unmatched bases: 6. The CDR3 loop is CASSRGGSSSYEQYF. As DNA, the CDR3 is TGTGCCAGCAGTCGGGGGGGTTCAAGCTCCTACGAGCAGTACTTC.

This rearrangement joins TRBV7-9 to TRBJ2-1; TRBD2 matches at 10 bases. The germline V gene has CDR1 SEHNR and CDR2 FQNEAQ (reference sequence). V gave up 2 bases and J gave up 1 base; unmatched junction bases: 2. The CDR3 is 16 amino acids. Here the CDR3 DNA reads TGTGCCAGCAGCTTACGGACTAGCGGTTCCTACAATGAGCAGTTCTTC. As protein: CASSLRTSGSYNEQFF.

The chain links TRBV19 to TRBJ1-4; D unresolved. V was shortened by 10 bases and J by 6 bases, with 6 bases between the two germline ends. The CDR3 runs 10 residues. Germline CDR1 reads LNHDA; CDR2 reads SQIVND (reference sequence). The CDR3 is CATFDEKLFF. In DNA, the CDR3 is TGTGCCACCTTTGATGAAAAACTGTTTTTT.

This sequence joins TRBV27 and TRBJ1-5; D ambiguous. The germline CDR1 and CDR2 sequences are MNHEY and SMNVEV (reference sequence). This CDR3 has 14 residues. V dropped 2 bases and J dropped 8 bases, with 13 bases sitting between them. As DNA, the CDR3 is TGTGCCAGCAGTTTAAGAGCGGGGAGTAAGCCCCAGCATTTT. Its protein product is CASSLRAGSKPQHF.

This chain uses TRBV19 with TRBJ1-5, with D maybe TRBD1 (6 bases). CDR1 is LNHDA, CDR2 SQIVND, per germline (reference sequence). Trimming took 10 bases from V and 1 from J, leaving 14 bases between them. The CDR3 is made up of 14 amino acids. The CDR3 sequence is CATMDRRSNQPQHF. The CDR3 region has the DNA TGTGCCACTATGGACAGACGGAGCAATCAGCCCCAGCATTTT. The whole variable domain, filled in from reference TRBV19 and TRBJ1-5, reads DGGITQSPKYLFRKEGQNVTLSCEQNLNHDAMYWYRQDPGQGLRLIYYSQIVNDFQKGDIAEGYSVSREKKESFPLTVTSAQKNPTAFYLCATMDRRSNQPQHFGDGTRLSIL.

DNA of the CDR3: TGCGCCAGCAGCTTGGGACAGGGTAATGGCTACACCTTC. Protein: CASSLGQGNGYTF. The J gene is TRBJ1-2, the V gene TRBV5-1; 7 bases fit TRBD1. Per germline, CDR1 SGHRS and CDR2 YFSETQ. The junction had 2 bases not matched to a gene; V was cut back by 0 bases and J by 6 bases. This CDR3 comprises 13 residues.

The J gene is TRBJ1-4, the V gene TRBV6-5, with TRBD1 matching over 8 bases. V lost 6 bases and J lost 10; bases outside the gene matches: 7. The CDR3 extends over 13 amino acids. Germline loops: CDR1 MNHEY, CDR2 SVGAGI. Written as DNA, the CDR3 is TGTGCCAGCAGGCAGGGGGCGGGTGTAAAACTGTTTTTT. This gives the protein CASRQGAGVKLFF.

In its sample, this clone was seen a few times. The chain combines TRBV27 with TRBJ1-5; TRBD1 matches 7 bases. The CDR3 is made up of 15 amino acids. CDR1 and CDR2 from the germline V gene are MNHEY and SMNVEV (reference sequence). The trim removed 2 bases at V and 5 bases at J, leaving 6 bases unmatched. The CDR3 DNA reads TGTGCCAGCAGTTTAAGGCCAGGGGGTGATCAGCCCCAGCATTTT. Protein sequence: CASSLRPGGDQPQHF.

This clone has more than one count but fewer than ten. The CDR3 is CASSGLKNTEAFF. CDR3 bases: TGTGCCAGCAGCGGACTGAAGAACACTGAAGCTTTCTTT. The V call is TRBV5-6, the J call TRBJ1-1, with unresolved D. In germline, CDR1 is SGHDT, CDR2 YYEEEE. Trimming stripped 4 bases from V and 1 base from J, with 8 bases between. The CDR3 is 13 amino acids.

This chain uses TRBV2 with TRBJ2-7, with 7 bases matching TRBD2. This CDR3 is built from 15 residues. V lost 3 bases to trimming and J lost 2 bases; unmatched junction nucleotides: 7. Germline V gene lookup returns CDR1 SNHLY and CDR2 FYNNEI. The CDR3 protein is CASSDAGEGTYEQYF. The CDR3, as DNA: TGTGCCAGCAGTGACGCGGGGGAGGGGACCTACGAGCAGTACTTC. Drawing the rest from reference TRBV2 and TRBJ2-7, the complete variable domain is EPEVTQTPSHQVTQMGQEVILRCVPISNHLYFYWYRQILGQKVEFLVSFYNNEISEKSEIFDDQFSVERPDGSNFTLKIRSTKLEDSAMYFCASSDAGEGTYEQYFGPGTRLTVT.

The chain employs TRBV6-5 and TRBJ1-2, with a possible D match to TRBD1 (6 bases). V shed 7 bases and J shed 7 bases, with 13 bases lying between them. The germline CDR1 and CDR2 sequences are MNHEY and SVGAGI. The CDR3 length is 12 residues. The CDR3 region is CASKTGSGGYTF. The CDR3 DNA sequence: TGTGCCAGCAAAACAGGGAGTGGTGGCTACACCTTC.

This clone appeared a few times. The chain is built from TRBV7-2 and TRBJ2-3; perhaps TRBD2 as D (5 bases). The CDR3 length is 14 residues. The germline gives CDR1 SGHTA, CDR2 FQGNSA. Trimming shortened V by 3 bases and J by 6 bases, and 13 bases separated the two germline ends. The CDR3 nucleotides are TGTGCCAGCAGCTTGCGGGCCATCCTGGATACGCAGTATTTT. Translated: CASSLRAILDTQYF.

The gene calls are TRBV30 and TRBJ2-7, with 7 bases aligning to TRBD1. The CDR3 spans 15 residues. The V gene's germline CDR1 is GTSNPN and CDR2 SVGIG (reference sequence). The trim removed 2 bases at V and 6 bases at J, leaving 13 bases unmatched. CDR3: CAWSLQLSTGSEQYF. In DNA form, the CDR3 reads TGTGCCTGGAGTCTCCAACTCTCGACAGGGTCCGAGCAGTACTTC.

The rearrangement uses TRBV7-8 and TRBJ1-2; weak D call: TRBD1 (5 bases). Germline V gene data show CDR1 as SGHVS and CDR2 as FQNEAQ. The CDR3 loop spans 15 amino acids. V was pared by 5 bases and J by 5 bases, with 18 bases between. The CDR3 loop is CASSPLRRADYGYTF. The CDR3 DNA reads as TGTGCCAGCAGCCCCCTCCGCAGGGCGGATTATGGCTACACCTTC. Full variable domain (rest looked up from reference TRBV7-8 and TRBJ1-2): GAGVSQSPRYKVAKRGQDVALRCDPISGHVSLFWYQQALGQGPEFLTYFQNEAQLDKSGLPSDRFFAERPEGSVSTLKIQRTQQEDSAVYLCASSPLRRADYGYTFGSGTRLTVV.

The J gene is TRBJ2-1, the V gene TRBV5-4; 7 positions agree with TRBD2. This CDR3 has 16 residues. Germline V gene data show CDR1 as SGHNT and CDR2 as YYREEE (reference sequence). The J segment lost 3 bases and the V segment lost 4 bases, leaving 10 bases of the junction unmatched. Here the CDR3 reads CASSLDGGSHYNEQFF. CDR3 DNA: TGTGCCAGCAGCCTGGATGGCGGGAGCCACTACAATGAGCAGTTCTTC.

The CDR3 loop reads CASSLAPGQGAQGYTF. In DNA, the CDR3 is TGCGCCAGCAGCTTGGCCCCGGGACAGGGGGCTCAAGGCTACACCTTC. The gene calls are TRBV5-1 and TRBJ1-2; 12 nucleotides agree with TRBD1. V lost 0 bases to trimming and J lost 8 bases; unmatched junction nucleotides: 8. CDR3 length: 16 residues. The germline V gene has CDR1 SGHRS and CDR2 YFSETQ.

This clone was seen a single time. The chain links TRBV7-2 to TRBJ1-1; D remains unclear. The germline V gene has CDR1 SGHTA and CDR2 FQGNSA. Trimming cost V 5 bases and J 3 bases, with 16 bases left between them. The CDR3 sequence is 15 residues long. Here the CDR3 reads CASSSHNTADTEAFF. For the CDR3, the DNA is TGTGCCAGCAGCAGCCATAATACAGCGGACACTGAAGCTTTCTTT.

The gene calls are TRBV7-3 and TRBJ2-1, with 12 bases fitting TRBD2. This CDR3 region has 17 residues. V lost 2 bases and J lost 9; bases outside the gene matches: 11. The germline V gene encodes CDR1 SGHTA and CDR2 FQGTGA. CDR3 protein: CASSLYRLAGGPGEQFF. The CDR3 DNA reads TGTGCCAGCAGCTTATACAGGCTAGCGGGAGGGCCGGGTGAGCAGTTCTTC.

The rearrangement links TRBV9 to TRBJ2-3, with 7 bases aligning to TRBD2. V lost 0 bases, J lost 2 bases, and 6 bases stayed unmatched. Germline lookup yields CDR1 SGDLS and CDR2 YYNGEE. The CDR3 sequence is 16 residues long. CDR3 residues: CASSVVSSGPTDTQYF. The DNA for the CDR3 is TGTGCCAGCAGCGTAGTATCTAGCGGACCCACAGATACGCAGTATTTT.